These 22 T cell receptor beta chains originate from one sample sequenced in a study of T cell responses to AZD1222 COVID-19 vaccine. The data were produced by immunoSEQ multiplex PCR, yet TCRdb's version contains in-frame clones alone and is incomplete. The table records under 200,000 clones, roughly 94% of them present only once. Specimen: peripheral blood, collected 28 days after the second AZD1222 dose. These TCRs come from an adult who received the AZD1222 COVID-19 vaccine.

The V call is TRBV3-1 (or the pseudogene TRBV3-2), the J call TRBJ1-2; 9 positions agree with TRBD1. J was trimmed by 2 bases and V by 0 bases; bases with no gene match: 10. The germline gives CDR1 LGHDT, CDR2 YNNKEL (reference sequence). The CDR3 covers 18 residues. The CDR3 DNA sequence: TGTGCCAGCAGCCAAGATCGGGGGGGGACAGGGAAAAACTATGGCTACACCTTC. Its protein is CASSQDRGGTGKNYGYTF.

The rearrangement uses TRBV6-1 and TRBJ1-5; 8 bases map to TRBD1. Per the germline V gene, CDR1 is MNHNS and CDR2 is SASEGT. The CDR3 has 14 residues. Unmatched junction bases numbered 3, after V lost 1 base and J lost 7 bases. CDR3 bases: TGTGCCAGCAGTGAAGACAGGGGGAAGCAGCCCCAGCATTTT. Its translation: CASSEDRGKQPQHF.

In its sample, this clone was seen once. The chain joins TRBV7-2 to TRBJ1-2; D is possibly TRBD1 (5 bases). This CDR3 contains 14 residues. Germline CDR1 and CDR2: SGHTA and FQGNSA. With 5 bases removed from V and 4 bases from J, the gap between germline ends came to 14 bases. CDR3: CASSPLGASYGYTF. CDR3 DNA sequence: TGTGCCAGCAGCCCCCTCGGGGCCAGCTATGGCTACACCTTC.

This clone was observed once. V is TRBV3-1 (or the pseudogene TRBV3-2) and J is TRBJ1-2; 10 nucleotides match TRBD1. CDR1 and CDR2 from the germline V gene are LGHDT and YNNKEL (reference sequence). Trimming at V came to 1 base and at J to 5 bases, leaving 13 bases not matched to a gene. This CDR3 comprises 18 residues. CDR3 protein: CASSQVTGTGAYGYGYTF. The CDR3 nucleotides are TGTGCCAGCAGCCAAGTGACCGGGACAGGGGCCTACGGGTATGGCTACACCTTC.

The chain employs TRBV19 and TRBJ1-1; D ambiguous. Germline CDR1 and CDR2: LNHDA and SQIVND (reference sequence). The CDR3 contains 15 residues. V lost 1 base to trimming and J lost 1 base, with 10 bases between them. CDR3 loop: CASSIGRWENTEAFF. CDR3 in DNA: TGTGCCAGTAGTATAGGGAGGTGGGAGAACACTGAAGCTTTCTTT.

The rearrangement joins TRBV2 to TRBJ2-7; the match to TRBD1 covers 7 bases. Per the germline V gene, CDR1 is SNHLY and CDR2 is FYNNEI. The CDR3 is 14 amino acids. V gave up 4 bases and J gave up 5 bases; unmatched junction bases: 8. Here the CDR3 reads CASSARDSGNEQYF. Written as DNA, the CDR3 is TGTGCCAGCAGTGCCAGGGACAGTGGGAACGAGCAGTACTTC.

Regarding this clone: Other DNA sequences in this sample translate to the same CDR3. The rearrangement uses TRBV18 and TRBJ1-5, with 8 bases fitting TRBD1. From germline, CDR1 is KGHSH and CDR2 LQKENI. The J segment lost 7 bases and the V segment lost 3 bases, leaving 8 bases of the junction unmatched. This CDR3 region has 15 residues. CDR3 sequence (DNA): TGTGCCAGCTCACCGGGGCAGGGGGCGGGGCAGCCCCAGCATTTT. It is translated as CASSPGQGAGQPQHF.

The J gene is TRBJ1-2, the V gene TRBV2; TRBD1 is a possible D gene (5 bases). Germline V gene lookup returns CDR1 SNHLY and CDR2 FYNNEI. CDR3 length equals 14 residues. Trimming took 7 bases from V and 10 from J, leaving 22 bases between them. In nucleotides, the CDR3 is TGTGCCAGCACCACCGAGCTACTACAGGCCCCCTACACCTTC. Encoded protein: CASTTELLQAPYTF.

V gene TRBV10-3 combines with J gene TRBJ2-7; maybe TRBD1 (6 bases). Germline-derived CDR1 and CDR2 are ENHRY and SYGVKD. The CDR3 loop spans 12 amino acids. Trimming removed 6 bases at V and 0 bases at J, with 6 bases between. As DNA, the CDR3 is TGTGCCATCAGGGACAGCTCCTACGAGCAGTACTTC. Translated: CAIRDSSYEQYF.

This rearrangement joins TRBV19 to TRBJ2-1; 8 positions match TRBD1. Trimming at V came to 4 bases and at J to 7 bases, leaving 12 bases not matched to a gene. The CDR3 is 16 amino acids. The germline V gene has CDR1 LNHDA and CDR2 SQIVND (reference sequence). In DNA, the CDR3 is TGTGCCAGTAGTACACCGAGGCAGGGGGCGCGGAATGAGCAGTTCTTC. Its translation is CASSTPRQGARNEQFF.

The chain couples TRBV19 to TRBJ2-1; D is unclear. Germline CDR1 and CDR2: LNHDA and SQIVND (reference sequence). V lost 3 bases and J 4 bases, leaving 7 bases between the germline ends. CDR3 size: 13 residues. Here the CDR3 DNA reads TGTGCCAGTAGTATTAGGCTTTACAATGAGCAGTTCTTC. This encodes CASSIRLYNEQFF.

The chain has TRBV28 and TRBJ1-1; unclear D gene. Trimming cost V 3 bases and J 7 bases, with 12 bases left between them. Germline assignment: CDR1 MDHEN and CDR2 SYDVKM. CDR3 length: 13 amino acids. CDR3 nucleotide sequence: TGTGCCAGCAGTTTGAAGGGTACGGTTGAAGCTTTCTTT. It encodes CASSLKGTVEAFF. Looking up the rest from reference TRBV28 and TRBJ1-1 gives the full variable domain: DVKVTQSSRYLVKRTGEKVFLECVQDMDHENMFWYRQDPGLGLRLIYFSYDVKMKEKGDIPEGYSVSREKKERFSLILESASTNQTSMYLCASSLKGTVEAFFGQGTRLTVV.

The chain's CDR3 is CASSPRGAGGNTGELFF. The DNA for the CDR3 is TGTGCCAGCAGCCCACGCGGGGCAGGGGGGAACACCGGGGAGCTGTTTTTT. The V gene is TRBV7-8, the J gene TRBJ2-2, with D tentatively TRBD1 (7 bases). V was pared by 5 bases and J by 1 base, with 17 bases between. Germline CDR1 reads SGHVS; CDR2 reads FQNEAQ. The CDR3 has 17 residues.

The J gene is TRBJ2-5, the V gene TRBV5-1; 8 nucleotides line up with TRBD1. V lost 4 bases to trimming and J lost 7 bases; unmatched junction nucleotides: 18. The CDR3 is made up of 17 amino acids. CDR1 is SGHRS, CDR2 YFSETQ, per germline. The CDR3 loop reads CASSPTPGTGGKVTQYF. The CDR3 DNA follows: TGCGCCAGCAGCCCGACCCCCGGGACAGGAGGAAAGGTGACCCAGTACTTC.

The V and J genes are TRBV21-1 and TRBJ2-7. TRBV21-1 is a known pseudogene. CDR3 length: 16 residues. The CDR3 coding sequence is TGTGCCAGCAGCCACCCCTTAAGGGGGACTCTCTACGAGCAGTACTTC. Translating gives CASSHPLRGTLYEQYF.

This chain uses TRBV28 with TRBJ1-3, with D possibly matching TRBD1 (5 bases). CDR1 and CDR2 from the germline V gene are MDHEN and SYDVKM. Deletions cut 5 bases from V and 5 bases from J, with 10 bases between. The CDR3 length is 13 residues. The CDR3 DNA reads TGTGCCAGCAGTGGGGGAGGCAGAAACACCATATATTTT. Translating gives CASSGGGRNTIYF.

The chain recombines TRBV2 with TRBJ2-3, with TRBD2 matching over 9 bases. After removal of 0 bases from V and 2 bases from J, the junction contained 6 bases not matched to a gene. The germline V gene has CDR1 SNHLY and CDR2 FYNNEI. CDR3 length equals 17 residues. The CDR3 DNA reads TGTGCCAGCAGTGAAGCGCCCAGCGGGGGGCTCACAGATACGCAGTATTTT. As protein: CASSEAPSGGLTDTQYF.

V and J are TRBV7-2 and TRBJ1-5, with TRBD1 as a possible D gene (5 bases). V was pared by 1 base and J by 6 bases, with 10 bases between. Germline-derived CDR1 and CDR2 are SGHTA and FQGNSA. The CDR3 is made up of 14 amino acids. CDR3 residues: CASSLVAGSQPQHF. The CDR3 coding sequence is TGTGCCAGCAGCTTAGTGGCAGGGAGTCAGCCCCAGCATTTT. Complete variable domain (other parts from reference TRBV7-2 and TRBJ1-5): GAGVSQSPSNKVTEKGKDVELRCDPISGHTALYWYRQSLGQGLEFLIYFQGNSAPDKSGLPSDRFSAERTGGSVSTLTIQRTQQEDSAVYLCASSLVAGSQPQHFGDGTRLSIL.

This chain uses TRBV4-1 with TRBJ2-7; D possibly uses TRBD1 or TRBD2 (6 bases each). Trimming stripped 0 bases from V and 5 bases from J, with 14 bases between. The CDR3 sequence is 15 residues long. Germline CDR1 and CDR2: MGHRA and YSYEKL. The CDR3 region has the DNA TGCGCCAGCAGCCAAGATCTCGGGGGCCGTCACGAGCAGTACTTC. Protein sequence: CASSQDLGGRHEQYF.

The chain joins TRBV10-3 to TRBJ2-2, with a tentative D call TRBD2 (6 bases). This CDR3 is 16 amino acids long. Trimming took off 3 bases at V and 2 bases at J, with 13 bases between the two ends. CDR1 is ENHRY, CDR2 SYGVKD, per germline. CDR3 region: CAISDPGTFNTGELFF. CDR3 DNA: TGTGCCATCAGTGATCCCGGGACTTTTAACACCGGGGAGCTGTTTTTT.

The V gene is TRBV7-3, the J gene TRBJ2-2; no clear D. Looked up from germline, CDR1 is SGHTA and CDR2 is FQGTGA. This CDR3 is 12 amino acids long. V lost 4 bases and J 4 bases, leaving 4 bases between the germline ends. This CDR3 reads CASSSFTGELFF. The CDR3, as DNA: TGTGCCAGCAGCTCCTTCACCGGGGAGCTGTTTTTT.

The chain uses TRBV5-1 and TRBJ1-5; 10 bases are shared with TRBD1. Per the germline V gene, CDR1 is SGHRS and CDR2 is YFSETQ. V dropped 4 bases and J dropped 6; count of bases not matched to a gene: 4. The CDR3 is 14 residues long. The CDR3 sequence is CASSPGQGGQPQHF. Here the CDR3 DNA reads TGCGCCAGCAGCCCAGGACAGGGGGGTCAGCCCCAGCATTTT.